This T cell receptor (beta chain) was observed in a study of T cells after yellow fever vaccination. Study conclusions and caveats: It was a weaker secondary response, yet one that peaked faster, at day 5 versus 15. Most primary-vaccination clones reappeared after the booster (approximately 96% CD4, roughly 90% CD8).

5'RACE template switching produced TCR cDNA carrying a universal primer site and UMIs. One entry per CDR3 protein results from TCRdb running MiXCR on the 5' RACE reads. The repertoire holds 300,000 to 400,000 distinct CDR3 sequences, with approximately 9% as singletons. CDR3 length: 14 residues. Germline V CDR1 and CDR2: LNHDA, SQIVND (reference sequence). Deletions cut 8 bases from V and 11 bases from J, with 24 bases between. A few counts support this clonotype. Its antigen is still unknown. The sequencing used PBMCs, collected on the day of the first yellow fever vaccination. The receptor was derived from a man aged 18 to 35 who received the YFV17D yellow fever vaccine. The gene calls are TRBV19 and TRBJ1-1; D call uncertain. The CDR3 nucleotides read TGTGCCAGTCGAAATATAGACGGCGTGGGTAGGGCTTTCTTT. This codes for CASRNIDGVGRAFF.